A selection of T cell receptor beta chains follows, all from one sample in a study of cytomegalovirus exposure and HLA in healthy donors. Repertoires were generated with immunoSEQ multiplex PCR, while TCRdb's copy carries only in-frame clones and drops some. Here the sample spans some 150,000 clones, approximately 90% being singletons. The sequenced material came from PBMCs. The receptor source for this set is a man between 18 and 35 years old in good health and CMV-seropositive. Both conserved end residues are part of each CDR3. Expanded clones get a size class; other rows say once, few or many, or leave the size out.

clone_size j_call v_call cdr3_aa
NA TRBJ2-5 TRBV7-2 CASSFRTRQIETQYF
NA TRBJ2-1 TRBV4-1 CASSQEIVRQDSLIGGEQFF
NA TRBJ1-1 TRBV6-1 CASVGGKVGKAFF
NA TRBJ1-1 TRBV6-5 CASSYGPFGTEAFF
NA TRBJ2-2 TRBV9 CASSVSSGSWELFF
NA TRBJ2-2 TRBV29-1 CSVQELSGGANTGELFF
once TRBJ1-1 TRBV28 CASSTLRGYTEAFF
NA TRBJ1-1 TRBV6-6 CASSYSRGESEAFF
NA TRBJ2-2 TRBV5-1 CASSPVGTGNSGGELFF
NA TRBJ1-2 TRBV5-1 CASREGIYGYTF
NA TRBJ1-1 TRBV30 CAWSVHRRSEAFF
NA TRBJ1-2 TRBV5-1 CASSPGTSANYGYTF
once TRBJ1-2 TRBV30 CAWSPTGVFRYGYTF
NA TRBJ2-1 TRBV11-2 CASSLGRNEQFF
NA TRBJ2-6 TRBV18 CASSPLGGSGANVLTF